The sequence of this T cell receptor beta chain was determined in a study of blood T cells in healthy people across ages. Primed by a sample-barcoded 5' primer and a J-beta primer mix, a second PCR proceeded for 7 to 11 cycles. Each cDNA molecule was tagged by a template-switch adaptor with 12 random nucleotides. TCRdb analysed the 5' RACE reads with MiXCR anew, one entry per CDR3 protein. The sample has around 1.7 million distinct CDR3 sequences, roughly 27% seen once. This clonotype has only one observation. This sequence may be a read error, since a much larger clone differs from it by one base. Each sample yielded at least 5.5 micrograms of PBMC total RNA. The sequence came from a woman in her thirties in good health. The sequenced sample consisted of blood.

The CDR3 sequence: CASSTLGSTGELFF. DNA of the CDR3: TGTGCCAGTAGTACCCTAGGTTCCACCGGGGAGCTGTTTTTT. J is TRBJ2-2 and V is TRBV19, with D unresolved. V shed 4 bases and J shed 4 bases, with 10 bases lying between them. The CDR3 runs 14 residues. The V gene's germline CDR1 is LNHDA and CDR2 SQIVND (reference sequence).